The TCR beta chain described here comes from a study of T cell responses to AZD1222 COVID-19 vaccine. The study, taken as a whole, reports: Nearly half of unique spike-specific TCRs reportedly avoided B.1.351 and B.1.1.7 mutated regions. The donor cohort was predominantly white British with a female majority, and clonal diversity may have been underestimated.

Using immunoSEQ multiplex PCR, the repertoire was profiled, and TCRdb retains in-frame clones only, with some absent. Among 170,000 or so clones listed, around nine tenths were seen once. The V end was cut by 3 bases, the J end by 4 bases, with 15 bases between. This CDR3 is 15 amino acids long. CDR1 and CDR2 (germline): DFQATT, SNEGSKA (reference sequence). About this clone: Antigen specificity is unknown.

Sequences were derived from peripheral blood, sampled on day 0 of AZD1222 vaccination. The chain carries TRBV20-1 and TRBJ2-2; D is possibly TRBD1 (5 bases). This TCR came from an adult in good health. The CDR3 protein is CSASLRQLGTGELFF. CDR3 nucleotides: TGCAGTGCTAGTCTCCGACAGCTGGGCACCGGGGAGCTGTTTTTT.